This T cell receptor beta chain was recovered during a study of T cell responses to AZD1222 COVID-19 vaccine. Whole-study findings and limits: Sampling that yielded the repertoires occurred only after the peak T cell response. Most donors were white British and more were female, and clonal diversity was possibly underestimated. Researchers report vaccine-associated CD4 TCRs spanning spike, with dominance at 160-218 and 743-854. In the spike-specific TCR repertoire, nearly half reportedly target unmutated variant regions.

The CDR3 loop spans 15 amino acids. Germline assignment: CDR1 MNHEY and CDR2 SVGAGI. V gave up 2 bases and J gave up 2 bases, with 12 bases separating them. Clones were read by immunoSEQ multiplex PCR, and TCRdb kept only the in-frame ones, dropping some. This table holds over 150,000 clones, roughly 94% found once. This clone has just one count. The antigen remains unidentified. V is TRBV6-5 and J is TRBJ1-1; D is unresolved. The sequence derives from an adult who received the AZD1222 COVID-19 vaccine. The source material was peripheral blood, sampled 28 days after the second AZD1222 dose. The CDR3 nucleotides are TGTGCCAGCAGTTACAACGGTCATTTTAACACTGAAGCTTTCTTT. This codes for CASSYNGHFNTEAFF.